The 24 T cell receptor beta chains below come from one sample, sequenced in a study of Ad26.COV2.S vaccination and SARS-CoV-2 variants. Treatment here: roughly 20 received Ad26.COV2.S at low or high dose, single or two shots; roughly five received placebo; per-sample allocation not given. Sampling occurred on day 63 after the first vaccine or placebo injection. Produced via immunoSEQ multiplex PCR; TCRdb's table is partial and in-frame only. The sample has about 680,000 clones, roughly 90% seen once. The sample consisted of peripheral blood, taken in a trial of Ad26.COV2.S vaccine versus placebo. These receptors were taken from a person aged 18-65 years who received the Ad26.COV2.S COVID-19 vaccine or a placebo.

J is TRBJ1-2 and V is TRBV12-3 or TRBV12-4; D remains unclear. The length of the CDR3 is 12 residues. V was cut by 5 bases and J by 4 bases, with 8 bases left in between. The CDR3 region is CASSRPPYGYTF. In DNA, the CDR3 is TGTGCCAGCAGTCGCCCACCCTATGGCTACACCTTC.

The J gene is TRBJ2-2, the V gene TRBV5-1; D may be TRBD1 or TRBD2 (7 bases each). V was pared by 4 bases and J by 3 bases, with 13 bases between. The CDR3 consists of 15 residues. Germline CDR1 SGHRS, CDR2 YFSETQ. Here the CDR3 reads CASSLTGRDTGELFF. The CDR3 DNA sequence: TGCGCCAGCAGCCTGACAGGGAGGGACACCGGGGAGCTGTTTTTT.

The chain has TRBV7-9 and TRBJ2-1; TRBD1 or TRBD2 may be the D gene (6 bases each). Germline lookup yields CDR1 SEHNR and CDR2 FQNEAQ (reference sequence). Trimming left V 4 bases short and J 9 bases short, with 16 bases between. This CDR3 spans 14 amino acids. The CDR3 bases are TGTGCCAGCAGCTCCCTTTTGGGGGGCGCTGAGCAGTTCTTC. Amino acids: CASSSLLGGAEQFF. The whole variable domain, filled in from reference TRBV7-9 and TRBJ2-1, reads DTGVSQNPRHKITKRGQNVTFRCDPISEHNRLYWYRQTLGQGPEFLTYFQNEAQLEKSRLLSDRFSAERPKGSFSTLEIQRTEQGDSAMYLCASSSLLGGAEQFFGPGTRLTVL.

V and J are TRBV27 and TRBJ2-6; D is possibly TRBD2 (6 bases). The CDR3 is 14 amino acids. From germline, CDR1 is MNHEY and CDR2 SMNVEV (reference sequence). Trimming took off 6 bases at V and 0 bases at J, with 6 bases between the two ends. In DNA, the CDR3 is TGTGCCAGCAGACTAGCCTCTGGGGCCAACGTCCTGACTTTC. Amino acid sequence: CASRLASGANVLTF.

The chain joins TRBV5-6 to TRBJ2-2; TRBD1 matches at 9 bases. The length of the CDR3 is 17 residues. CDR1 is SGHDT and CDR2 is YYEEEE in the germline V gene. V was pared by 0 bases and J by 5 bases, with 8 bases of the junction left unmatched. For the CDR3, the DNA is TGTGCCAGCAGCTTGGCGGCCGGGACAGGGTATACCGGGGAGCTGTTTTTT. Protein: CASSLAAGTGYTGELFF.

CDR3 protein: CATQGLTYEQYF. The CDR3 DNA sequence: TGTGCGACGCAGGGTTTGACCTACGAGCAGTACTTC. The V and J genes are TRBV2 and TRBJ2-7, with D perhaps matching TRBD1 (5 bases). Per the germline V gene, CDR1 is SNHLY and CDR2 is FYNNEI. The length of the CDR3 is 12 residues.

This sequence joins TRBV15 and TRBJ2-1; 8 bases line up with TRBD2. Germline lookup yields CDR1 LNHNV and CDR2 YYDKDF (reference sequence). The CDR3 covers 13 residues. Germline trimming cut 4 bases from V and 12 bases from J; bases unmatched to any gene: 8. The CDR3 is CATSILAGGGQFF. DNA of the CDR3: TGTGCCACCAGCATCTTGGCGGGAGGAGGGCAGTTCTTC.

The CDR3 DNA reads as TGTGCCAGCAGCTCCACCGGGACAGGGATTGGCCGCTCCTACAATGAGCAGTTCTTC. It translates to CASSSTGTGIGRSYNEQFF. V is TRBV7-2 and J is TRBJ2-1; 9 bases are shared with TRBD1. The CDR3 has 19 residues. Germline trimming cut 4 bases from V and 0 bases from J; bases unmatched to any gene: 13. The germline CDR1 and CDR2 sequences are SGHTA and FQGNSA. The entire variable domain, with the rest obtained from reference TRBV7-2 and TRBJ2-1, is as follows: GAGVSQSPSNKVTEKGKDVELRCDPISGHTALYWYRQSLGQGLEFLIYFQGNSAPDKSGLPSDRFSAERTGGSVSTLTIQRTQQEDSAVYLCASSSTGTGIGRSYNEQFFGPGTRLTVL.

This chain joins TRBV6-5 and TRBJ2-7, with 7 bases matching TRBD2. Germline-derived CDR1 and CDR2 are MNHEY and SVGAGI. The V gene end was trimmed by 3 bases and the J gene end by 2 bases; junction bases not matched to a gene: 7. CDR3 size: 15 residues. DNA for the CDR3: TGTGCCAGCAGTTATTGGGCTAGCGGAACCTACGAGCAGTACTTC. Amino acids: CASSYWASGTYEQYF.

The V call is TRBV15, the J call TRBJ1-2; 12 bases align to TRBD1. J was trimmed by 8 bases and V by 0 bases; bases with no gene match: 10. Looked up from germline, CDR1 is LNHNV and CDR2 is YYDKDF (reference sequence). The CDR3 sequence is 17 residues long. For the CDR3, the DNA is TGTGCCACCAGCAGAGATTTTACGGGACAGGGGGCGCGGGGCTACACCTTC. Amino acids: CATSRDFTGQGARGYTF. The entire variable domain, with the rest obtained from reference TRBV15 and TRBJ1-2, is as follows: DAMVIQNPRYQVTQFGKPVTLSCSQTLNHNVMYWYQQKSSQAPKLLFHYYDKDFNNEADTPDNFQSRRPNTSFCFLDIRSPGLGDTAMYLCATSRDFTGQGARGYTFGSGTRLTVV.

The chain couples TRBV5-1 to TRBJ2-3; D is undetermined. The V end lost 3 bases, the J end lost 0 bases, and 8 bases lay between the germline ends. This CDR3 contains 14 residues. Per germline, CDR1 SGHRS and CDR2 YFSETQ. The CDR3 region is CASSSPHSTDTQYF. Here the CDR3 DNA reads TGCGCCAGCAGCTCCCCCCACAGCACAGATACGCAGTATTTT.

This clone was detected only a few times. The CDR3 DNA follows: TGTGCCAGCAGCCAAGAACAGGGGATCGGGGAGCAGTACTTC. Protein sequence: CASSQEQGIGEQYF. V usage is TRBV4-2 and J usage is TRBJ2-7; TRBD1 matches at 7 bases. The CDR3 is 14 amino acids. Germline assignment: CDR1 LGHNA and CDR2 YNFKEQ. The V gene end was trimmed by 0 bases and the J gene end by 7 bases; junction bases not matched to a gene: 6.

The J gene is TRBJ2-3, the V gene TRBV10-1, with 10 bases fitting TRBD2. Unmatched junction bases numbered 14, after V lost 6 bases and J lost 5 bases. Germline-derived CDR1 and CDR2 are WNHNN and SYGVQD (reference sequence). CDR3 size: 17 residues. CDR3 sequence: CASSLSGGRLNKDTQYF. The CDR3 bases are TGCGCCAGCAGCCTTAGCGGGGGGCGCCTTAATAAAGATACGCAGTATTTT.

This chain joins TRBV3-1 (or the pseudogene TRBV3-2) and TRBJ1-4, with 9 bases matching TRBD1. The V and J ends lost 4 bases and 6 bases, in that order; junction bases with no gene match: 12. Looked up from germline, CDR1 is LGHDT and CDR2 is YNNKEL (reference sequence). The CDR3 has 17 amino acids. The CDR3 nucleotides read TGTGCCAGCAGCCCGAGGGGCGGAGGGACAGGGCATGAAAAACTGTTTTTT. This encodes CASSPRGGGTGHEKLFF.

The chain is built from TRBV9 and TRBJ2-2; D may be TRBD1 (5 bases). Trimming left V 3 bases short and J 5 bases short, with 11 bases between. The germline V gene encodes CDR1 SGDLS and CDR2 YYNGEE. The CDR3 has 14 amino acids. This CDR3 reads CASSARQSTGELFF. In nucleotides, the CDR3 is TGTGCCAGCAGCGCCCGACAGTCAACCGGGGAGCTGTTTTTT.

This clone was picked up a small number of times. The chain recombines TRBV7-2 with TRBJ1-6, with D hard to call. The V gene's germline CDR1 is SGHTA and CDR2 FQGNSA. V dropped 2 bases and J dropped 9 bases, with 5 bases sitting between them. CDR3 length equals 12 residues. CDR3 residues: CASSLNSSPLHF. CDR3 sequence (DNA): TGTGCCAGCAGCTTAAACTCTTCACCCCTCCACTTT.

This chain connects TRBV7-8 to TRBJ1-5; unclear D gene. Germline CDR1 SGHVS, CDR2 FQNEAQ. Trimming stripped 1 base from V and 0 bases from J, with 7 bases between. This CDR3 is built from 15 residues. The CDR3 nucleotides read TGTGCCAGCAGCTTAGACCTGGATAGCAATCAGCCCCAGCATTTT. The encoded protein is CASSLDLDSNQPQHF.

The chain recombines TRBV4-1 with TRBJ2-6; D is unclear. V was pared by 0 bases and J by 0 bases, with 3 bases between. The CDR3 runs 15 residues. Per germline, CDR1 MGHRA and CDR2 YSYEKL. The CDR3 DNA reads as TGCGCCAGCAGCCAAGACTCCTCTGGGGCCAACGTCCTGACTTTC. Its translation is CASSQDSSGANVLTF.

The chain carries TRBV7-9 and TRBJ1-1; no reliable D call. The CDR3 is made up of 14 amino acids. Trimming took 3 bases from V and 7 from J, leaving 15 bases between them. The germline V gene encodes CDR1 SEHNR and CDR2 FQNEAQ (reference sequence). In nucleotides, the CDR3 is TGTGCCAGCAGCTTCGGGTCAGGAGGCCTTGAAGCTTTCTTT. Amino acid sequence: CASSFGSGGLEAFF.

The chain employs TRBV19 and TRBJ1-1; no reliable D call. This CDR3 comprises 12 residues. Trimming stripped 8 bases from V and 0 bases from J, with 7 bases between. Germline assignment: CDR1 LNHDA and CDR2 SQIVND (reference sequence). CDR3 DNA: TGTGCCAGTCTGGAGTTGAACACTGAAGCTTTCTTT. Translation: CASLELNTEAFF.

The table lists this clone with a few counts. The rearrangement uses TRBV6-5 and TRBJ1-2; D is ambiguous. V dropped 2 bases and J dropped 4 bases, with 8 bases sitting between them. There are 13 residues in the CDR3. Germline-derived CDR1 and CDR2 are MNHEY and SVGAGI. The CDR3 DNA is TGTGCCAGCAGTTACGGTAGACGCTATGGCTACACCTTC. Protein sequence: CASSYGRRYGYTF.

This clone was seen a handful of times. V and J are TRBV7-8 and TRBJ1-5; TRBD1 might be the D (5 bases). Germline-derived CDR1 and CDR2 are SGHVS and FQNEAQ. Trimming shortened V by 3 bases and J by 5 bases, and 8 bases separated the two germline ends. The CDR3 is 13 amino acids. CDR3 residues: CASSFWGDQPQHF. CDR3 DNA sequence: TGTGCCAGCAGCTTTTGGGGGGATCAGCCCCAGCATTTT. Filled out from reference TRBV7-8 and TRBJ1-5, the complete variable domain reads GAGVSQSPRYKVAKRGQDVALRCDPISGHVSLFWYQQALGQGPEFLTYFQNEAQLDKSGLPSDRFFAERPEGSVSTLKIQRTQQEDSAVYLCASSFWGDQPQHFGDGTRLSIL.

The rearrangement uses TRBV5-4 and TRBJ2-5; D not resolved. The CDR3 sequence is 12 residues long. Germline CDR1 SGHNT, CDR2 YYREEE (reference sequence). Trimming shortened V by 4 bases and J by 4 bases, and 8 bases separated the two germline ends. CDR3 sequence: CASSVPRETQYF. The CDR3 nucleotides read TGTGCCAGCAGCGTCCCTAGAGAGACCCAGTACTTC.

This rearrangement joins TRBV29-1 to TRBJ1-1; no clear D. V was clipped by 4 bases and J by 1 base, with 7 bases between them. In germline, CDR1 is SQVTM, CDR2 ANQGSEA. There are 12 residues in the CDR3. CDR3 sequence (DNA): TGCAGCGTTGTAGAAGAGAACACTGAAGCTTTCTTT. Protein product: CSVVEENTEAFF. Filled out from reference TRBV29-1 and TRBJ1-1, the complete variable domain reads SAVISQKPSRDICQRGTSLTIQCQVDSQVTMMFWYRQQPGQSLTLIATANQGSEATYESGFVIDKFPISRPNLTFSTLTVSNMSPEDSSIYLCSVVEENTEAFFGQGTRLTVV.